A selection of T cell receptor beta chains follows, all from one sample in a study of blood T cell repertoires in COVID-19. Method: immunoSEQ multiplex PCR; TCRdb's copy keeps in-frame clones and lacks some. The sample contains 470,000 or so clones, roughly 88% of which appear only once. Source material: peripheral blood. The receptors shown here come from a human donor in a cohort sampled during active COVID-19. Each CDR3 is given with its conserved first and last residue.

J,V,CDR3
TRBJ1-1,TRBV19,CASSGHQNTEAFF
TRBJ2-2,TRBV2,CASSRDRVWDTGELFF
TRBJ2-2,TRBV27,CASSYRDLTTGELFF
TRBJ2-1,TRBV19,CASRLKAVISYNEQFF
TRBJ2-1,TRBV11-2,CASSFLRGYNEQFF
TRBJ1-1,TRBV3-1/TRBV3-2,CASSYGQRNTEAFF
TRBJ1-6,TRBV6-5,CASSYSSSPLHF
TRBJ1-2,TRBV6-1,CASSEAGTGGGGYTF
TRBJ1-3,TRBV9,CASSASSGNTIYF
TRBJ2-7,TRBV28,CASSLLQGSGVYEQYF
TRBJ2-5,TRBV29-1,CSAAPWTGEETQYF
TRBJ1-6,TRBV3-1/TRBV3-2,CASSQVPGQINSPLHF
TRBJ1-1,TRBV5-1,CASWQPGQLFEAFF
TRBJ1-3,TRBV30,CAWSSSPVISGNTIYF
TRBJ2-7,TRBV27,CASRHPGLVYEQYF
TRBJ1-2,TRBV5-1,CASSPEFAGRVGYTF
TRBJ2-3,TRBV7-2,CASSLWSVGTDTQYF
TRBJ1-2,TRBV7-2,CASSPDRENGYTF
TRBJ1-2,TRBV5-6,CASSLSPSAGYTF
TRBJ1-1,TRBV28,CASRGDIPNTEAFF
TRBJ1-3,TRBV7-3,CASSLTRAPGNTIYF
TRBJ1-5,TRBV4-3,CASRMDRVSNQPQHF
TRBJ2-3,TRBV2,CASSEWASGRTDTQYF
TRBJ2-1,TRBV10-1,CAGQGREISYNEQFF
TRBJ1-1,TRBV28,CASRAYSTEAFF
TRBJ2-2,TRBV19,CASKGTGNTGELFF
TRBJ1-2,TRBV15,CATSRSYRGLNDGYTF
TRBJ2-7,TRBV9,CASSTGSPTREQYF
TRBJ2-1,TRBV30,CAWRKLAGLNEQFF
TRBJ2-2,TRBV5-4,CASSLEGRDTGELFF
TRBJ2-1,TRBV28,CASGGGTSDPYPLNEQFF
TRBJ1-1,TRBV9,CASSGGGTEAFF